The 30 T cell receptor beta chains reported below all come from one sample, sequenced in a study of beta chain features in type 1 diabetes (dated by TCRdb to about 2018). What the work shows at the level of the full study, not this receptor alone: In all four CD4+ subsets, TCRB CDR3 length was moderately but significantly shorter in type 1 diabetes patients.

The antigens for these receptors are not known. Preparation of the library involved the immunoSEQ multiplex PCR assay. The entire isolated RNA was reverse transcribed using the High Capacity cDNA Reverse Transcription Kit, and thus expressed TCRB transcripts were sequenced. TCRdb stores this immuneACCESS table with in-frame sequences only. Part of the clones is absent; in the studies checked, under half of the shortfall reflects unresolved V genes, and no reason is known for the rest. A total of roughly 330,000 clones appear in this sample, approximately 13% of them only once. The ten largest clones represent roughly 0.015% of the sample. The sequenced sample consisted of naive CD4+ T cells from blood. The meaning of the sample's cell subset or site label: true naive CD4+ T cells. Source of these receptors: a young woman with type 1 diabetes.

This clone was seen more than once but under ten times. V gene TRBV10-3 combines with J gene TRBJ2-5; TRBD1 is a possible D gene (6 bases). This CDR3 is 12 amino acids long. CDR1 and CDR2 from the germline V gene are ENHRY and SYGVKD. V shed 10 bases and J shed 1 base, with 10 bases lying between them. The DNA for the CDR3 is TGTGCCACCCACAGGGTCCAAGAGACCCAGTACTTC. Translated: CATHRVQETQYF.

In its sample, this clone was seen a few times. This sample includes further DNA sequences coding for the same CDR3. The chain links TRBV29-1 to TRBJ1-1; 7 bases are a match to TRBD1. CDR1 and CDR2 (germline): SQVTM, ANQGSEA. Losses at the gene ends were 3 bases for V and 5 bases for J; bases not matched to a gene: 3. The length of the CDR3 is 12 residues. The CDR3 sequence is CSVDRGRTEAFF. Here the CDR3 DNA reads TGCAGCGTTGACAGGGGGAGGACTGAAGCTTTCTTT.

V usage is TRBV9 and J usage is TRBJ2-2; D uncertain. The CDR3 spans 13 residues. Trimming removed 0 bases from V and 6 bases from J, with 6 bases in between. Per germline, CDR1 SGDLS and CDR2 YYNGEE. The CDR3 coding sequence is TGTGCCAGCAGCGTAGCGACTGCCGGGGAGCTGTTTTTT. Amino acid sequence: CASSVATAGELFF.

This clone occurred a few times. The chain recombines TRBV29-1 with TRBJ2-5; D may be TRBD2 (6 bases). Per the germline V gene, CDR1 is SQVTM and CDR2 is ANQGSEA. CDR3 length equals 14 residues. Trimming removed 6 bases from V and 2 bases from J, with 16 bases in between. This CDR3 is CSVQQVGGQETQYF. DNA of the CDR3: TGCAGCGTCCAGCAGGTTGGGGGGCAAGAGACCCAGTACTTC. Filled out from reference TRBV29-1 and TRBJ2-5, the complete variable domain reads SAVISQKPSRDICQRGTSLTIQCQVDSQVTMMFWYRQQPGQSLTLIATANQGSEATYESGFVIDKFPISRPNLTFSTLTVSNMSPEDSSIYLCSVQQVGGQETQYFGPGTRLLVL.

A few counts support this clone. This chain uses TRBV27 with TRBJ2-7; the match to TRBD2 covers 10 bases. CDR1 and CDR2 from the germline V gene are MNHEY and SMNVEV (reference sequence). The CDR3 is made up of 15 amino acids. After removal of 5 bases from V and 5 bases from J, the junction contained 9 bases not matched to a gene. CDR3 residues: CASSPRSGRMDEQYF. The CDR3 DNA reads TGTGCCAGCAGTCCCCGTAGCGGGAGGATGGACGAGCAGTACTTC.

This clone was seen more than once but under ten times. V usage is TRBV5-1 and J usage is TRBJ2-1; 8 nucleotides line up with TRBD2. This CDR3 spans 17 amino acids. J was trimmed by 0 bases and V by 0 bases; bases with no gene match: 5. Looked up from germline, CDR1 is SGHRS and CDR2 is YFSETQ. CDR3 amino acids: CASSLGPSGSSYNEQFF. CDR3 bases: TGCGCCAGCAGCTTGGGCCCCAGCGGGAGCTCCTACAATGAGCAGTTCTTC.

This clone was picked up a small number of times. Within the sample, other DNA sequences also encode this same CDR3. The CDR3 DNA sequence: TGTGCCAGCAGCGTGGCGGGAGTGGAGACCCAGTACTTC. Translated, it gives CASSVAGVETQYF. The V gene is TRBV9, the J gene TRBJ2-5, with 7 bases lining up with TRBD2. This CDR3 contains 13 residues. The germline V gene encodes CDR1 SGDLS and CDR2 YYNGEE. V gave up 2 bases and J gave up 5 bases; unmatched junction bases: 3.

The chain couples TRBV5-6 to TRBJ2-3; 7 nucleotides agree with TRBD2. CDR1 and CDR2 from the germline V gene are SGHDT and YYEEEE. Trimming removed 2 bases from V and 2 bases from J; junction bases left unmatched: 8. This CDR3 has 16 amino acids. The CDR3 region is CASSLLSAGNTDTQYF. The CDR3 DNA reads TGTGCCAGCAGCTTACTCTCAGCGGGGAACACAGATACGCAGTATTTT.

This clone was seen a few times. This chain joins TRBV5-6 and TRBJ2-5; a possible D gene is TRBD2 (6 bases). This CDR3 has 13 amino acids. The germline V gene encodes CDR1 SGHDT and CDR2 YYEEEE. Trimming cost V 2 bases and J 5 bases, with 10 bases left between them. CDR3 residues: CASSFSGRETQYF. CDR3 DNA: TGTGCCAGCAGCTTTTCAGGGAGGGAGACCCAGTACTTC.

Only a few counts were recorded for this clone. This chain uses TRBV7-2 with TRBJ2-1, with 7 bases matching TRBD2. Germline V gene lookup returns CDR1 SGHTA and CDR2 FQGNSA. The CDR3 loop spans 18 amino acids. J gave up 7 bases and V 4 bases, and 19 bases lay outside the gene matches. CDR3 sequence (DNA): TGTGCCAGCAGCTCCTCCCTTTTTGCGGGAGCGTCGCCTAATGAGCAGTTCTTC. Translation: CASSSSLFAGASPNEQFF.

CDR3 nucleotides: TGTGCCAGCAGTTCGCTAGCGGGCTCTGAGATTAGGCAGTTCTTC. Translating gives CASSSLAGSEIRQFF. The rearrangement uses TRBV27 and TRBJ2-1; 8 bases map to TRBD2. The ends lost 4 bases at V and 12 bases at J; junction bases unmatched: 14. Germline values: CDR1 MNHEY, CDR2 SMNVEV (reference sequence). The CDR3 spans 15 residues.

The chain has TRBV7-2 and TRBJ2-5; D not resolved. The germline V gene has CDR1 SGHTA and CDR2 FQGNSA. The CDR3 runs 13 residues. V lost 5 bases, J lost 2 bases, and 9 bases lay in between. Here the CDR3 DNA reads TGTGCCAGCAGCCGCCGCGGACAAGAGACCCAGTACTTC. Residues: CASSRRGQETQYF.

This clone has only a few counts. The rearrangement joins TRBV19 to TRBJ2-5; 12 bases map to TRBD1. The length of the CDR3 is 18 residues. The trim removed 6 bases at V and 5 bases at J, leaving 16 bases unmatched. The germline gives CDR1 LNHDA, CDR2 SQIVND (reference sequence). CDR3 region: CASSRLGTGGSRRETQYF. CDR3 nucleotide sequence: TGTGCCAGTAGCCGCCTTGGGACAGGGGGCAGTCGACGTGAGACCCAGTACTTC.

CDR3: CASSDLGQGTTGELFF. The CDR3 DNA reads TGCGCCAGCAGCGATTTGGGACAGGGGACCACCGGGGAGCTGTTTTTT. The chain joins TRBV5-1 to TRBJ2-2; TRBD1 aligns across 10 bases. Trimming removed 4 bases from V and 4 bases from J; junction bases left unmatched: 7. The CDR3 covers 16 residues. Per the germline V gene, CDR1 is SGHRS and CDR2 is YFSETQ.

The rearrangement links TRBV7-9 to TRBJ1-1; a possible D gene is TRBD1 (5 bases). Germline V gene lookup returns CDR1 SEHNR and CDR2 FQNEAQ (reference sequence). The CDR3 is 15 residues long. V was cut by 5 bases and J by 1 base, with 14 bases left in between. Here the CDR3 DNA reads TGTGCCAGCAGCCCCGCCCAGGGAGGGAACACTGAAGCTTTCTTT. Translating gives CASSPAQGGNTEAFF.

The chain uses TRBV7-2 and TRBJ1-3; possibly TRBD1 for D (6 bases). The CDR3 is 15 amino acids. The germline V and J ends were trimmed by 5 bases and 4 bases, with 15 bases remaining between them. Germline V lookup: CDR1 SGHTA, CDR2 FQGNSA. DNA of the CDR3: TGTGCCAGCAGCACCAGGACAGCATCGGGAAACACCATATATTTT. It yields the protein CASSTRTASGNTIYF.

V and J are TRBV10-3 and TRBJ2-5; TRBD1 might be the D (5 bases). V was clipped by 6 bases and J by 4 bases, with 9 bases between them. CDR1 ENHRY and CDR2 SYGVKD come from the germline V gene. The CDR3 has 12 amino acids. CDR3: CAIRARGETQYF. As DNA, the CDR3 is TGTGCCATCAGAGCTAGGGGAGAGACCCAGTACTTC.

This clone showed up just a few times. V is TRBV2 and J is TRBJ1-5; D may be TRBD1 (6 bases). This CDR3 is built from 14 residues. Germline V gene sequence: CDR1 SNHLY, CDR2 FYNNEI. Trimming removed 6 bases from V and 2 bases from J, with 11 bases in between. CDR3 protein: CASSNRVGNQPQHF. The CDR3 nucleotides read TGTGCCAGCAGCAACAGGGTTGGCAATCAGCCCCAGCATTTT. The whole variable domain, filled in from reference TRBV2 and TRBJ1-5, reads EPEVTQTPSHQVTQMGQEVILRCVPISNHLYFYWYRQILGQKVEFLVSFYNNEISEKSEIFDDQFSVERPDGSNFTLKIRSTKLEDSAMYFCASSNRVGNQPQHFGDGTRLSIL.

The gene calls are TRBV15 and TRBJ2-1; 10 bases line up with TRBD2. Per the germline V gene, CDR1 is LNHNV and CDR2 is YYDKDF (reference sequence). This CDR3 spans 16 amino acids. V gave up 1 base and J gave up 7 bases; unmatched junction bases: 7. The CDR3 protein is CATSRVASGSINEQFF. DNA for the CDR3: TGTGCCACCAGCAGAGTGGCTAGCGGGAGTATAAATGAGCAGTTCTTC.

This clone was seen only a few times. The chain uses TRBV9 and TRBJ2-3; TRBD2 matches 7 bases. Germline trimming cut 7 bases from V and 2 bases from J; bases unmatched to any gene: 10. This CDR3 region has 15 residues. The germline V gene has CDR1 SGDLS and CDR2 YYNGEE. CDR3: CASARGVSSTDTQYF. CDR3 bases: TGTGCCAGCGCCCGGGGGGTGTCTTCCACAGATACGCAGTATTTT.

This clone was counted between two and nine times. The genes are TRBV7-2 and TRBJ2-7; D not resolved. This CDR3 has 14 amino acids. The V gene lost 3 bases and the J gene lost 0 bases, with 9 bases spanning the gap. CDR1 and CDR2 from the germline V gene are SGHTA and FQGNSA. This CDR3 reads CASSFGQDSYEQYV. The CDR3 DNA reads TGTGCCAGCAGCTTCGGTCAGGACTCCTACGAGCAGTACGTC.

This clone has just a few counts. The CDR3 spells CASSQDLRSGAFF. The CDR3 DNA sequence: TGCGCCAGCAGCCAAGATCTCCGCTCGGGAGCTTTCTTT. The rearrangement links TRBV4-1 to TRBJ1-1; unclear D gene. V was clipped by 0 bases and J by 10 bases, with 12 bases between them. Germline loops: CDR1 MGHRA, CDR2 YSYEKL. The CDR3 consists of 13 residues.

This clone occurred a few times. The genes are TRBV5-1 and TRBJ2-2, with 7 bases aligning to TRBD1. This CDR3 is 16 amino acids long. Germline loops: CDR1 SGHRS, CDR2 YFSETQ. V dropped 4 bases and J dropped 7; count of bases not matched to a gene: 13. The CDR3 bases are TGCGCCAGCAGCCCCGGTTGGACAGGCAACTTCGGGGAGCTGTTTTTT. Its translation is CASSPGWTGNFGELFF.

The sample holds a few counts of this clone. J is TRBJ2-7 and V is TRBV27; 8 positions agree with TRBD1. The junction had 8 bases not matched to a gene; V was cut back by 8 bases and J by 5 bases. In germline, CDR1 is MNHEY, CDR2 SMNVEV (reference sequence). This CDR3 has 13 amino acids. CDR3 DNA sequence: TGTGCCAGCGGACAGGGAAGGATCCACGAGCAGTACTTC. Its translation is CASGQGRIHEQYF.

There are a few counts of this clone. This rearrangement joins TRBV7-8 to TRBJ2-5; the match to TRBD2 covers 13 bases. CDR1 and CDR2 (germline): SGHVS, FQNEAQ. This CDR3 has 14 amino acids. The V segment lost 7 bases and the J segment 9 bases; nucleotides outside the gene matches: 8. The CDR3 DNA is TGTGCCAGCACCTCCGGGACTAGCGGGACCCCCCAGTACTTC. Translating gives CASTSGTSGTPQYF.

The V call is TRBV25-1, the J call TRBJ2-1; perhaps TRBD2 as D (5 bases). Trimming pared 0 bases from V and 10 bases from J, leaving 13 bases between. The CDR3 contains 14 residues. Germline-derived CDR1 and CDR2 are MGHDK and SYGVNS. CDR3 sequence (DNA): TGTGCCAGCAGTGAATACCCCCGAGGGCCAGAGCAGTTCTTC. Translation: CASSEYPRGPEQFF.

V gene TRBV25-1 combines with J gene TRBJ2-6, with 7 nucleotides matching TRBD1. Germline CDR1 reads MGHDK; CDR2 reads SYGVNS. The CDR3 totals 18 residues. V shed 5 bases and J 0 bases; nucleotides not matched to a gene: 10. The CDR3, as DNA: TGTGCCAGCAGTTATACTCCGGGACAGATCTCTGGGGCCAACGTCCTGACTTTC. It encodes CASSYTPGQISGANVLTF. Complete variable domain (other parts from reference TRBV25-1 and TRBJ2-6): EADIYQTPRYLVIGTGKKITLECSQTMGHDKMYWYQQDPGMELHLIHYSYGVNSTEKGDLSSESTVSRIRTEHFPLTLESARPSHTSQYLCASSYTPGQISGANVLTFGAGSRLTVL.

The chain couples TRBV29-1 to TRBJ2-3; 9 bases match TRBD2. The CDR3 contains 16 residues. V was pared by 0 bases and J by 5 bases, with 9 bases of the junction left unmatched. Germline loops: CDR1 SQVTM, CDR2 ANQGSEA. The CDR3 sequence: CSVEDMAGGPQDTQYF. The CDR3 DNA reads TGCAGCGTTGAAGATATGGCGGGAGGGCCCCAAGATACGCAGTATTTT.

The rearrangement uses TRBV28 and TRBJ2-7, with a tentative D call TRBD2 (6 bases). Trimming stripped 3 bases from V and 2 bases from J, with 17 bases between. Germline CDR1 reads MDHEN; CDR2 reads SYDVKM. This CDR3 is 16 amino acids long. This chain's CDR3 is CASSLRGGIDPYEQYF. The CDR3 bases are TGTGCCAGCAGTTTGAGAGGCGGGATCGACCCCTACGAGCAGTACTTC.

This clone has only a few counts. The CDR3 nucleotides are TGTGCCAGCAGCTTAGCTCTATCCTCGGGCTACGAGCAGTACTTC. Translating it yields CASSLALSSGYEQYF. This chain links TRBV7-9 with TRBJ2-7; D unclear. V was pared by 0 bases and J by 3 bases, with 12 bases between. The CDR3 runs to 15 residues. Germline CDR1 SEHNR, CDR2 FQNEAQ (reference sequence). Supplemented by reference TRBV7-9 and TRBJ2-7, the full variable domain reads DTGVSQNPRHKITKRGQNVTFRCDPISEHNRLYWYRQTLGQGPEFLTYFQNEAQLEKSRLLSDRFSAERPKGSFSTLEIQRTEQGDSAMYLCASSLALSSGYEQYFGPGTRLTVT.